This T cell receptor (beta chain) originates from a study of identical twins. For this clonotype: What it recognizes is unknown.

TCRdb reprocessed the 5' RACE reads with MiXCR, giving one entry per CDR3 protein. Seen here are around 550,000 distinct CDR3 sequences, around 15% observed once, and the top ten hold less than 0.5%. Overall study results and limits: Compared with models, monozygotic twins showed more out-of-frame TCR alpha sharing.

Trimming cost V 3 bases and J 1 base, with 9 bases left between them. Germline V CDR1 and CDR2: KGHSH, LQKENI. This CDR3 has 15 amino acids. These records were also assigned to another study, of yellow fever vaccine responses in identical twins. This second report adds: Twins showed a vaccine T cell response that reportedly seemed partly convergent, partly personalized.

Sequencing input: CD4+ T cells sorted from blood. This rearrangement joins TRBV18 to TRBJ2-2, with D uncertain. This TCR was recovered from a young woman in good health. DNA of the CDR3: TGTGCCAGCTCACCCCAGGCCAAGAACACCGGGGAGCTGTTTTTT. It yields the protein CASSPQAKNTGELFF.